Included here is one TCR beta chain sequence, with context. The antigen it recognizes is unknown. Mouse gene names and germline sequences are the ones reported for this receptor. Sequencing ends 1 residue short of the CDR3 end; the germline J gene provides the rest. Library method: the immunoSEQ multiplex PCR assay. Adaptive Biotechnologies performed the TCRbeta CDR3 sequencing at survey depth and reported CDR3 sequences, V/J genes, productive frequency and template counts. Amplification of TCR beta CDR3 regions started from genomic DNA instead of RNA. As for how the authors treated the data: Pairwise repertoire overlap between tissues was quantified with Jensen-Shannon divergence, where 1 means complete divergence and 0 identical. Tissues were clustered by single-linkage agglomerative hierarchical clustering of pairwise JSD values, and the clustering results were displayed as dendrograms. GLIPH2 was run on all patient samples with simulation_depth 1000, kmer_min_depth 3 and cdr3_length_cutoff 8, and groups with more than two unique CDR3s were retained. In a standardized tissue-overlap score, Jaccard GLIPH-group overlap across patients was extrapolated to a standard repertoire size of 1000 clones. Associations of diversity with clinical or experimental variables used linear mixed-effect models with tissue fixed effects and individual random effects. TCRdb's version of the immuneACCESS table is confined to in-frame rearrangements and falls short of the full clone set. An unresolved V gene accounts for under half of the shortfall where checked; the remainder is of unknown origin. V, J and clone size reflect that table, while D and trimming were determined from the DNA. The sample table records about 22,000 clones; 72% of these occur just once. The top ten hold approximately 0.72% of the sample.

The data derive from a study of tissue T cells after allogeneic stem cell transplantation (dated by TCRdb to about 2022). Looking at the study overall: TCR beta repertoires were profiled across many tissues obtained from research autopsies of patients with and without GVHD, as well as in mouse models of GVHD. On the human side, the study was prospective and observational, with no blinding or randomization. The study at large found these results: In both patients and mice, T cells from blood and spleen covered only a limited part of the TCR repertoire found in tissues. Within patients, how anatomically similar the tissues were was a key factor in shaping TCR repertoire composition, regardless of disease or transplant status. Not many T cell clones showed up in more than one patient, yet clustering based on motifs uncovered repertoire signatures that were shared across patients in a tissue-specific way. The study did not establish which tissue TCRs were alloreactive or antigen-specific, and some clones may have been host cells that persisted. A small and clinically heterogeneous patient cohort was studied, and sampling depth was acknowledged as a limitation.

From the germline V gene (reference sequence), CDR1 is NNHNN and CDR2 is SYGAGS. V and J lose 5 bases and 7 bases, and a span of 6 bases separates them. The CDR3 starts with the cysteine, ends with the phenylalanine, and has 11 residues. The 30 bases shown cover part of the CDR3, and their frame starts at base 1. Before genomic DNA was isolated with the DNeasy Blood & Tissue Kit, mouse tissues were minced with razor blades in buffered saline. Recombination joined TRBV13-2 with TRBJ1-4, with an unclear D gene assignment. The sample consisted of spleen. This sequence was found in a female BALB/c mouse in good health. The strain carries MHC haplotype H2-d. Incomplete CDR3 DNA: TGTGCCAGCGGCCCCCCCGAAAGATTATTT. Its protein is CASGPPERLF. The whole CDR3 protein reads CASGPPERLFF.